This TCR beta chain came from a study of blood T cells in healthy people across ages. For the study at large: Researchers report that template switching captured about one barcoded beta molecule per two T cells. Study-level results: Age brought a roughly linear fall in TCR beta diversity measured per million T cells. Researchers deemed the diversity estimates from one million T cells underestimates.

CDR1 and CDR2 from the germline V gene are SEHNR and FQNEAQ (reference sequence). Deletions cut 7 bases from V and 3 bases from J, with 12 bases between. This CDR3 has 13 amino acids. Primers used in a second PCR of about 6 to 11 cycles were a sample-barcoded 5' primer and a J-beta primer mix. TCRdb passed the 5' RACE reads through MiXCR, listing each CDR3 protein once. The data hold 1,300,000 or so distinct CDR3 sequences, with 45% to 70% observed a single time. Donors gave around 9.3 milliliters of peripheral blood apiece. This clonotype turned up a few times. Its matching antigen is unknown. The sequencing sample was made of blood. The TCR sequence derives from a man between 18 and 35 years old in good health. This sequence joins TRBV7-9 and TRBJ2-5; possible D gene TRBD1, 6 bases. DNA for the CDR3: TGTGCCAGCACCCATCCAGGGGAAGAGACCCAGTACTTC. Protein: CASTHPGEETQYF.